Following are 26 T cell receptor beta chains from one sample sequenced in a study of cytomegalovirus exposure and HLA in healthy donors. Primers for the PCR totalled 60 Vbeta and 13 Jbeta. Assay: immunoSEQ multiplex PCR; the TCRdb copy retains only in-frame clones and omits some. The sample shows 85,000 to 100,000 clones, 60% to 80% of them seen only once. Sample: PBMCs. These receptors were taken from a man aged 55 to 70 in good health and CMV-seronegative.

The CDR3 DNA is TGCGCCAGCAGCCCATGGACAGGCGATACGCAGTATTTT. Amino acids: CASSPWTGDTQYF. The genes are TRBV5-1 and TRBJ2-3, with 7 bases identical to TRBD1. The V gene end was trimmed by 4 bases and the J gene end by 6 bases; junction bases not matched to a gene: 5. CDR1 SGHRS and CDR2 YFSETQ come from the germline V gene. This CDR3 spans 13 amino acids. The whole variable domain, remainder taken from reference TRBV5-1 and TRBJ2-3, is KAGVTQTPRYLIKTRGQQVTLSCSPISGHRSVSWYQQTPGQGLQFLFEYFSETQRNKGNFPGRFSGRQFSNSRSEMNVSTLELGDSALYLCASSPWTGDTQYFGPGTRLTVL.

This clone came up a few times. J is TRBJ2-3 and V is TRBV19; tentative D call: TRBD1 (5 bases). CDR1 is LNHDA and CDR2 is SQIVND in the germline V gene (reference sequence). V dropped 9 bases and J dropped 0 bases, with 16 bases sitting between them. The CDR3 contains 15 residues. CDR3 sequence reads: CASAAGKKSTDTQYF. As DNA, the CDR3 is TGTGCCAGCGCCGCAGGGAAAAAGAGCACAGATACGCAGTATTTT.

J is TRBJ1-1 and V is TRBV2; D may be TRBD1 (5 bases). With 3 bases removed from V and 7 bases from J, the gap between germline ends came to 15 bases. The CDR3 is made up of 14 amino acids. Per the germline V gene, CDR1 is SNHLY and CDR2 is FYNNEI. The chain's CDR3 is CASSEWQGGGEAFF. CDR3 nucleotide sequence: TGTGCCAGCAGTGAGTGGCAGGGCGGCGGTGAAGCTTTCTTT. Complete variable domain (other parts from reference TRBV2 and TRBJ1-1): EPEVTQTPSHQVTQMGQEVILRCVPISNHLYFYWYRQILGQKVEFLVSFYNNEISEKSEIFDDQFSVERPDGSNFTLKIRSTKLEDSAMYFCASSEWQGGGEAFFGQGTRLTVV.

This chain uses TRBV29-1 with TRBJ2-5; 12 nucleotides agree with TRBD2. Trimming cost V 5 bases and J 5 bases; bases outside gene matches: 12. CDR1 and CDR2 (germline): SQVTM, ANQGSEA. The CDR3 covers 16 residues. CDR3 residues: CSVPTRRLAGEETQYF. The DNA for the CDR3 is TGCAGCGTTCCTACAAGGCGACTAGCGGGGGAGGAGACCCAGTACTTC. The complete variable domain, with remaining parts taken from reference TRBV29-1 and TRBJ2-5, reads SAVISQKPSRDICQRGTSLTIQCQVDSQVTMMFWYRQQPGQSLTLIATANQGSEATYESGFVIDKFPISRPNLTFSTLTVSNMSPEDSSIYLCSVPTRRLAGEETQYFGPGTRLLVL.

J is TRBJ2-3 and V is TRBV29-1, with a weak D call TRBD2 (5 bases). Germline CDR1 reads SQVTM; CDR2 reads ANQGSEA. V lost 7 bases, J lost 0 bases, and 20 bases lay in between. The CDR3 length is 16 residues. The CDR3 spells CSALEALLSSTDTQYF. As DNA, the CDR3 is TGCAGCGCACTAGAGGCCCTACTTTCTAGCACAGATACGCAGTATTTT.

V usage is TRBV7-3 and J usage is TRBJ2-1; 9 positions agree with TRBD2. CDR3 size: 16 residues. V shed 2 bases and J 5 bases; nucleotides not matched to a gene: 7. The germline V gene has CDR1 SGHTA and CDR2 FQGTGA. Here the CDR3 DNA reads TGTGCCAGCAGCTTAGAGTCTAGCGGGACCCACAATGAGCAGTTCTTC. Protein: CASSLESSGTHNEQFF. The full variable domain, with the rest looked up from reference TRBV7-3 and TRBJ2-1, is GAGVSQTPSNKVTEKGKYVELRCDPISGHTALYWYRQSLGQGPEFLIYFQGTGAADDSGLPNDRFFAVRPEGSVSTLKIQRTERGDSAVYLCASSLESSGTHNEQFFGPGTRLTVL.

The chain carries TRBV6-6 and TRBJ1-4, with 9 bases identical to TRBD1. V lost 8 bases to trimming and J lost 8 bases; unmatched junction nucleotides: 12. From germline, CDR1 is MNHNY and CDR2 SVGAGI (reference sequence). The CDR3 length is 15 residues. The CDR3 DNA is TGTGCCAGCGGCCCAACAGGGGGCGAGGGAGAAAAACTGTTTTTT. It encodes CASGPTGGEGEKLFF.

V usage is TRBV5-4 and J usage is TRBJ2-3; 8 bases map to TRBD1. V trimming: 3 bases; J trimming: 2 bases; junction bases outside the gene matches: 2. Germline V gives CDR1 SGHNT, CDR2 YYREEE (reference sequence). The length of the CDR3 is 14 residues. Here the CDR3 DNA reads TGTGCCAGCAGCTCAGGGGGCAACACAGATACGCAGTATTTT. This sequence encodes CASSSGGNTDTQYF.

This clone was seen a handful of times. The chain recombines TRBV11-2 with TRBJ1-2; D call uncertain. Germline V gene lookup returns CDR1 SGHAT and CDR2 FQNNGV. This CDR3 has 13 residues. V was pared by 1 base and J by 10 bases, with 13 bases between. In nucleotides, the CDR3 is TGTGCCAGCAGCTTAGGGGAGGAGAGGACCTACACCTTC. Protein sequence: CASSLGEERTYTF.

This rearrangement joins TRBV11-2 to TRBJ1-6, with a possible D match to TRBD1 (5 bases). The CDR3 consists of 16 residues. The V gene's germline CDR1 is SGHAT and CDR2 FQNNGV. V was clipped by 5 bases and J by 7 bases, with 18 bases between them. In DNA, the CDR3 is TGTGCCAGCAGCCGACCGTCGGCAGGGCCAAATTCACCCCTCCACTTT. Its protein product is CASSRPSAGPNSPLHF. Complete variable domain (other parts from reference TRBV11-2 and TRBJ1-6): EAGVAQSPRYKIIEKRQSVAFWCNPISGHATLYWYQQILGQGPKLLIQFQNNGVVDDSQLPKDRFSAERLKGVDSTLKIQPAKLEDSAVYLCASSRPSAGPNSPLHFGNGTRLTVT.

This chain uses TRBV19 with TRBJ2-3, with 10 bases aligning to TRBD2. The CDR3 has 18 residues. Trimming at V came to 3 bases and at J to 1 base, leaving 10 bases not matched to a gene. Germline V gives CDR1 LNHDA, CDR2 SQIVND (reference sequence). In DNA form, the CDR3 reads TGTGCCAGTAGTATTTCAGCGGGGGGGGTAGGTGGCACAGATACGCAGTATTTT. Its protein product is CASSISAGGVGGTDTQYF.

The chain uses TRBV7-9 and TRBJ2-1; D perhaps matches TRBD2 (7 bases). Trimming removed 1 base at V and 6 bases at J, with 10 bases between. CDR3 length: 14 amino acids. Per germline, CDR1 SEHNR and CDR2 FQNEAQ (reference sequence). CDR3 nucleotide sequence: TGTGCCAGCAGCTTAGAGGGGGGGCGCAATGAGCAGTTCTTC. Its protein is CASSLEGGRNEQFF.

This clone turned up a few times. The J gene is TRBJ2-2, the V gene TRBV5-8, with 10 nucleotides matching TRBD1. J was trimmed by 7 bases and V by 4 bases; bases with no gene match: 10. CDR1 and CDR2 (germline): SGHTS, YDEGEE. This CDR3 has 16 residues. The CDR3, as DNA: TGTGCCAGCAGCCGGGACAGGGGTTTCATAGGCGGGGAGCTGTTTTTT. Translation gives CASSRDRGFIGGELFF.

V and J are TRBV28 and TRBJ1-1, with D tentatively TRBD1 (6 bases). Trimming took off 7 bases at V and 5 bases at J, with 23 bases between the two ends. This CDR3 region has 16 residues. Germline CDR1 reads MDHEN; CDR2 reads SYDVKM. In DNA form, the CDR3 reads TGTGCCAGCACCGTCATTACCCAGGGGAAGGTTACTGAAGCTTTCTTT. Its protein is CASTVITQGKVTEAFF.

This clone has more than one count but fewer than ten. This chain links TRBV5-5 with TRBJ2-7, with D possibly matching TRBD1 (6 bases). Germline V gene data show CDR1 as SGHKS and CDR2 as YYEKEE (reference sequence). V was trimmed by 2 bases and J by 12 bases, leaving 21 bases between them. CDR3 size: 14 residues. The CDR3 nucleotides are TGTGCCAGCAGCTTACCCGGGCCAGGGGCTGATCGGTACTTC. Amino acids: CASSLPGPGADRYF.

The chain is built from TRBV6-4 and TRBJ2-1; tentative D call: TRBD2 (6 bases). V lost 6 bases and J lost 8, with 17 bases in between. Germline CDR1 and CDR2: MRHNA and SNTAGT. The CDR3 is 14 residues long. CDR3 coding DNA: TGTGCCAGCAGCCGACTAGGACGTAATGATGAGCAGTTCTTC. Translating gives CASSRLGRNDEQFF.

The chain has TRBV5-1 and TRBJ2-3, with 11 bases matching TRBD2. The V gene's germline CDR1 is SGHRS and CDR2 YFSETQ. This CDR3 spans 15 amino acids. V shed 0 bases and J 6 bases; nucleotides not matched to a gene: 3. CDR3: CASSLGLAGFDTQYF. The CDR3, as DNA: TGCGCCAGCAGCTTGGGACTAGCGGGATTCGATACGCAGTATTTT.

The chain couples TRBV5-5 to TRBJ2-5; 16 nucleotides agree with TRBD2. J was trimmed by 3 bases and V by 4 bases; bases with no gene match: 12. In germline, CDR1 is SGHKS, CDR2 YYEKEE (reference sequence). The CDR3 totals 19 residues. CDR3 sequence reads: CASSPDRPGLAGGKETQYF. CDR3 in DNA: TGTGCCAGCAGCCCGGACCGACCGGGACTAGCGGGAGGGAAAGAGACCCAGTACTTC. The full variable domain, in which reference TRBV5-5 and TRBJ2-5 provide the parts outside the CDR3, is DAGVTQSPTHLIKTRGQQVTLRCSPISGHKSVSWYQQVLGQGPQFIFQYYEKEERGRGNFPDRFSARQFPNYSSELNVNALLLGDSALYLCASSPDRPGLAGGKETQYFGPGTRLLVL.

In its sample, this clone was seen a few times. The V and J genes are TRBV10-3 and TRBJ2-1; 7 nucleotides match TRBD2. CDR3 length: 18 amino acids. The J segment lost 4 bases and the V segment lost 0 bases, leaving 12 bases of the junction unmatched. Germline CDR1 is ENHRY and CDR2 is SYGVKD. The CDR3 is CAISESAGGYREYNEQFF. CDR3 in DNA: TGTGCCATCAGTGAGTCGGCCGGGGGGTATAGAGAATACAATGAGCAGTTCTTC.

J is TRBJ2-1 and V is TRBV29-1; TRBD2 aligns across 9 bases. With 7 bases clipped from V and 4 bases from J, the junction kept 8 bases outside the gene matches. The CDR3 covers 14 residues. Germline V lookup: CDR1 SQVTM, CDR2 ANQGSEA. The CDR3, as DNA: TGCAGCGGGACTCTAGCGGGGTTTTACAATGAGCAGTTCTTC. Its protein is CSGTLAGFYNEQFF.

The J gene is TRBJ2-7, the V gene TRBV28, with TRBD2 as a possible D gene (5 bases). This CDR3 has 11 amino acids. V was cut by 8 bases and J by 7 bases, with 12 bases left in between. Per germline, CDR1 MDHEN and CDR2 SYDVKM. DNA of the CDR3: TGTGCCAGCCGCGGGCGAGGTGAGCAGTACTTC. Its translation is CASRGRGEQYF.

The chain carries TRBV7-3 and TRBJ2-3; no clear D gene. Per germline, CDR1 SGHTA and CDR2 FQGTGA. CDR3 length: 11 amino acids. Trimming pared 5 bases from V and 6 bases from J, leaving 6 bases between. CDR3 DNA: TGTGCCAGCAGCCGCCAGGATACGCAGTATTTT. Translation gives CASSRQDTQYF.

This clone turned up a few times. The chain has TRBV7-9 and TRBJ2-2; perhaps TRBD1 as D (6 bases). In germline, CDR1 is SEHNR, CDR2 FQNEAQ (reference sequence). The CDR3 has 16 amino acids. Trimming cost V 5 bases and J 1 base, with 14 bases left between them. The CDR3 spells CASSAQQGKNTGELFF. CDR3 DNA sequence: TGTGCCAGCAGCGCCCAACAGGGAAAGAACACCGGGGAGCTGTTTTTT.

CDR3 protein: CASSPNRDSNEQFF. The CDR3, as DNA: TGTGCCAGCTCACCAAATCGGGACAGCAATGAGCAGTTCTTC. The V gene is TRBV18, the J gene TRBJ2-1; 7 bases are a match to TRBD1. V was pared by 2 bases and J by 6 bases, with 4 bases of the junction left unmatched. The germline V gene encodes CDR1 KGHSH and CDR2 LQKENI. The CDR3 length is 14 residues.

The rearrangement uses TRBV10-1 and TRBJ1-1; TRBD1 agrees at 8 bases. V shed 2 bases and J 7 bases; nucleotides not matched to a gene: 3. CDR1 WNHNN and CDR2 SYGVQD come from the germline V gene (reference sequence). This CDR3 is built from 13 residues. CDR3 residues: CASSEQQGGEAFF. The CDR3 region has the DNA TGCGCCAGCAGTGAGCAACAGGGGGGTGAAGCTTTCTTT.

CDR3 region: CAWSGQGHTGELFF. CDR3 bases: TGTGCCTGGAGTGGACAGGGGCACACCGGGGAGCTGTTTTTT. The chain recombines TRBV30 with TRBJ2-2; 8 bases match TRBD1. CDR3 length: 14 amino acids. CDR1 is GTSNPN, CDR2 SVGIG, per germline (reference sequence). V was pared by 1 base and J by 3 bases, with 1 base of the junction left unmatched.